Shown below are 30 T cell receptor beta chains from a single sample sequenced in a study of beta chain features in type 1 diabetes (dated by TCRdb to between 2018 and 2020). The library was obtained by the immunoSEQ multiplex PCR assay. The High Capacity cDNA Reverse Transcription Kit was used to reverse transcribe all of the isolated RNA, meaning that expressed TCRB transcripts were what got sequenced. The immuneACCESS repertoire file appears here via TCRdb, limited to in-frame rearrangements. These files lack a portion of the clones; in checked studies, under half of the deficit traces to unresolved V genes, and the cause of the others is not known. Present in this sample are around 500,000 clones, over 10% of which were seen just once. Together, the top ten hold less than 0.06% of the sample. Sequenced: naive CD4+ T cells from blood. The label giving this sample's cell subset or site can be read as: true naive CD4+ T cells. The receptors shown here come from a woman younger than 35 in good health.

CDR3 sequence reads: CASSLGTGPTEAFF. The CDR3 DNA reads TGCGCCAGCAGCTTGGGGACAGGGCCCACTGAAGCTTTCTTT. The chain combines TRBV5-1 with TRBJ1-1; TRBD1 agrees at 8 bases. The CDR3 has 14 residues. Trimming took 0 bases from V and 4 from J; bases not matched to a gene: 2. Looked up from germline, CDR1 is SGHRS and CDR2 is YFSETQ.

In this sample, this clone turned up a few times. V and J are TRBV7-8 and TRBJ2-2; D is unclear. The germline V and J ends were trimmed by 2 bases and 3 bases, with 13 bases remaining between them. Germline V gives CDR1 SGHVS, CDR2 FQNEAQ. This CDR3 spans 16 amino acids. CDR3 amino acids: CASSLLSVLDTGELFF. In DNA, the CDR3 is TGTGCCAGCAGCTTACTGTCGGTACTTGACACCGGGGAGCTGTTTTTT. Looking up the rest from reference TRBV7-8 and TRBJ2-2 gives the full variable domain: GAGVSQSPRYKVAKRGQDVALRCDPISGHVSLFWYQQALGQGPEFLTYFQNEAQLDKSGLPSDRFFAERPEGSVSTLKIQRTQQEDSAVYLCASSLLSVLDTGELFFGEGSRLTVL.

This clone was seen more than once but under ten times. The rearrangement joins TRBV7-2 to TRBJ2-3, with D maybe TRBD2 (6 bases). Deletions cut 8 bases from V and 0 bases from J, with 18 bases between. The CDR3 extends over 16 amino acids. The V gene's germline CDR1 is SGHTA and CDR2 FQGNSA. This CDR3 reads CASCRGGKPSTDTQYF. The CDR3 coding sequence is TGTGCCAGCTGCCGGGGCGGGAAACCTAGCACAGATACGCAGTATTTT.

The genes are TRBV19 and TRBJ2-1; D is unresolved. Germline CDR1 reads LNHDA; CDR2 reads SQIVND (reference sequence). V lost 8 bases and J lost 1, with 12 bases in between. This CDR3 has 14 residues. CDR3 residues: CASYGGLSYNEQFF. In nucleotides, the CDR3 is TGTGCCAGTTACGGTGGGCTTTCCTACAATGAGCAGTTCTTC.

The chain links TRBV4-1 to TRBJ2-7; D perhaps matches TRBD2 (5 bases). Trimming took off 1 base at V and 3 bases at J, with 10 bases between the two ends. The CDR3 runs 14 residues. Germline CDR1 reads MGHRA; CDR2 reads YSYEKL. This CDR3 reads CASSQASRGYEQYV. CDR3 nucleotides: TGCGCCAGCAGCCAAGCATCTCGGGGCTACGAGCAGTACGTC.

The V call is TRBV21-1, the J call TRBJ1-5. TRBV21-1 corresponds to a pseudogene. This CDR3 has 16 residues. CDR3 sequence: CASSTIRDLRNQPQHF. CDR3 DNA: TGTGCCAGCAGCACTATCCGGGACCTGAGGAATCAGCCCCAGCATTTT.

This clone came up a few times. The rearrangement links TRBV6-5 to TRBJ2-5; tentatively, D is TRBD1 (5 bases). Trimming stripped 6 bases from V and 7 bases from J, with 15 bases between. There are 13 residues in the CDR3. The V gene's germline CDR1 is MNHEY and CDR2 SVGAGI. CDR3 in amino acids: CASSADTVRTQYF. CDR3 nucleotides: TGTGCCAGCAGCGCGGACACGGTTCGGACCCAGTACTTC.

This clone appeared a few times. The J gene is TRBJ1-5, the V gene TRBV7-9; TRBD1 might be the D (6 bases). The CDR3 has 15 residues. V lost 5 bases to trimming and J lost 5 bases, with 16 bases between them. Germline loops: CDR1 SEHNR, CDR2 FQNEAQ (reference sequence). CDR3 region: CASSKQGRPDQPQHF. The CDR3 DNA is TGTGCCAGCAGCAAACAGGGAAGGCCGGATCAGCCCCAGCATTTT.

The V call is TRBV7-2, the J call TRBJ2-2, with D tentatively TRBD1 (5 bases). CDR1 is SGHTA and CDR2 is FQGNSA in the germline V gene. The CDR3 is made up of 14 amino acids. Trimming cost V 4 bases and J 7 bases, with 13 bases left between them. CDR3 residues: CASSSYRQGGELFF. CDR3 nucleotides: TGTGCCAGCAGCTCCTATCGCCAGGGCGGGGAGCTGTTTTTT.

V and J are TRBV2 and TRBJ1-4, with 7 bases aligning to TRBD1. Germline V lookup: CDR1 SNHLY, CDR2 FYNNEI. Trimming removed 4 bases from V and 3 bases from J; junction bases left unmatched: 5. CDR3 length equals 15 residues. The CDR3 coding sequence is TGTGCCAGCAGTGCTCTGGGGACAGCTAATGAAAAACTGTTTTTT. Translated, it gives CASSALGTANEKLFF. Filled out from reference TRBV2 and TRBJ1-4, the complete variable domain reads EPEVTQTPSHQVTQMGQEVILRCVPISNHLYFYWYRQILGQKVEFLVSFYNNEISEKSEIFDDQFSVERPDGSNFTLKIRSTKLEDSAMYFCASSALGTANEKLFFGSGTQLSVL.

The V call is TRBV5-4, the J call TRBJ2-7, with 9 bases lining up with TRBD1. CDR1 SGHNT and CDR2 YYREEE come from the germline V gene (reference sequence). V lost 4 bases, J lost 4 bases, and 6 bases stayed unmatched. The CDR3 has 14 residues. Written as DNA, the CDR3 is TGTGCCAGCAGCCCCCGGACAGGGGCGTACGAGCAGTACTTC. Translated, it gives CASSPRTGAYEQYF. Full variable domain (rest looked up from reference TRBV5-4 and TRBJ2-7): ETGVTQSPTHLIKTRGQQVTLRCSSQSGHNTVSWYQQALGQGPQFIFQYYREEENGRGNFPPRFSGLQFPNYSSELNVNALELDDSALYLCASSPRTGAYEQYFGPGTRLTVT.

This clone was seen a few times. This rearrangement joins TRBV7-9 to TRBJ1-3, with D perhaps TRBD1 (5 bases). The germline V and J ends were trimmed by 4 bases and 0 bases, with 19 bases remaining between them. There are 18 residues in the CDR3. Germline V gene data show CDR1 as SEHNR and CDR2 as FQNEAQ (reference sequence). CDR3 in amino acids: CASSSPLDSRGSGNTIYF. In nucleotides, the CDR3 is TGTGCCAGCAGCTCCCCCCTCGACAGTCGTGGCTCTGGAAACACCATATATTTT. Based on the CDR3 plus reference TRBV7-9 and TRBJ1-3, the full variable domain is DTGVSQNPRHKITKRGQNVTFRCDPISEHNRLYWYRQTLGQGPEFLTYFQNEAQLEKSRLLSDRFSAERPKGSFSTLEIQRTEQGDSAMYLCASSSPLDSRGSGNTIYFGEGSWLTVV.

The chain is built from TRBV7-9 and TRBJ2-3; the D gene is possibly TRBD2 (6 bases). V lost 2 bases and J 3 bases, leaving 12 bases between the germline ends. CDR3 length: 15 amino acids. CDR1 is SEHNR and CDR2 is FQNEAQ in the germline V gene (reference sequence). The CDR3 loop is CASSLFGGETDTQYF. The CDR3 DNA follows: TGTGCCAGCAGCTTATTCGGCGGGGAGACAGATACGCAGTATTTT.

In its sample, this clone was seen a few times. This chain links TRBV29-1 with TRBJ2-1, with D perhaps matching TRBD2 (6 bases). Trimming removed 5 bases at V and 6 bases at J, with 17 bases between. Germline CDR1 is SQVTM and CDR2 is ANQGSEA. This CDR3 spans 14 amino acids. As DNA, the CDR3 is TGCAGCGTTACCCCGGAGGGGCAATTCAATGAGCAGTTCTTC. As protein: CSVTPEGQFNEQFF.

This clone has a handful of counts. The chain is built from TRBV7-2 and TRBJ1-3; D gene unclear. The CDR3 extends over 15 amino acids. CDR1 and CDR2 (germline): SGHTA, FQGNSA. V lost 1 base and J 6 bases, leaving 13 bases between the germline ends. The CDR3 DNA is TGTGCCAGCAGCTTAGGCGGCTACCCTATAAACACCATATATTTT. Translated: CASSLGGYPINTIYF. Filled out from reference TRBV7-2 and TRBJ1-3, the complete variable domain reads GAGVSQSPSNKVTEKGKDVELRCDPISGHTALYWYRQSLGQGLEFLIYFQGNSAPDKSGLPSDRFSAERTGGSVSTLTIQRTQQEDSAVYLCASSLGGYPINTIYFGEGSWLTVV.

The chain is built from TRBV7-8 and TRBJ1-3, with D uncertain. The CDR3 consists of 14 residues. Germline-derived CDR1 and CDR2 are SGHVS and FQNEAQ. V lost 6 bases, J lost 0 bases, and 9 bases lay in between. CDR3 in amino acids: CASRSLYSGNTIYF. For the CDR3, the DNA is TGTGCCAGCAGGAGTTTATACTCTGGAAACACCATATATTTT.

Concerning this clone: This sample also contains other DNA sequences that code for the same CDR3. The chain is built from TRBV18 and TRBJ1-2, with 9 bases matching TRBD1. This CDR3 is 13 amino acids long. Germline trimming cut 3 bases from V and 7 bases from J; bases unmatched to any gene: 3. CDR1 is KGHSH, CDR2 LQKENI, per germline. DNA for the CDR3: TGTGCCAGCTCACCTGGACAGGGGAGTGGCTACACCTTC. Translation: CASSPGQGSGYTF.

The chain carries TRBV7-6 and TRBJ1-1, with D possibly being TRBD1 (6 bases). This CDR3 has 14 residues. In germline, CDR1 is SGHVS, CDR2 FNYEAQ. Trimming removed 4 bases from V and 0 bases from J, with 9 bases in between. The CDR3 loop is CASSYGQMNTEAFF. In DNA form, the CDR3 reads TGTGCCAGCAGCTACGGACAGATGAACACTGAAGCTTTCTTT.

The chain links TRBV6-5 to TRBJ2-5; D uncertain. Germline V gene lookup returns CDR1 MNHEY and CDR2 SVGAGI. This CDR3 is 13 amino acids long. Trimming cost V 6 bases and J 3 bases, with 11 bases left between them. The CDR3 sequence is CASRDWGKETQYF. The CDR3 DNA sequence: TGTGCCAGCAGGGATTGGGGAAAAGAGACCCAGTACTTC.

This clone showed up just a few times. The chain couples TRBV10-3 to TRBJ1-1, with D possibly matching TRBD1 (5 bases). CDR1 is ENHRY and CDR2 is SYGVKD in the germline V gene. V lost 4 bases and J 12 bases, leaving 15 bases between the germline ends. The CDR3 totals 12 residues. The DNA of the CDR3 is TGTGCCATCAGTGGCGTGGGGGAGCAAACTTTCTTT. Encoded protein: CAISGVGEQTFF.

The J gene is TRBJ2-7, the V gene TRBV2, with D possibly matching TRBD1 (6 bases). This CDR3 spans 13 amino acids. From germline, CDR1 is SNHLY and CDR2 FYNNEI. V shed 6 bases and J shed 2 bases, with 11 bases lying between them. In nucleotides, the CDR3 is TGTGCCAGCAGCGGGGACACTACCTACGAGCAGTACTTC. Protein product: CASSGDTTYEQYF.

This clone was seen a few times. An end of the junction does not agree with germline; a read error may underlie this. The chain employs TRBV7-7 and TRBJ2-1; 9 bases agree with TRBD1. This CDR3 contains 16 residues. Per germline, CDR1 SSHAT and CDR2 FNYEAQ (reference sequence). CDR3 nucleotide sequence: TGTGCTAGCAGCCTACAGGGGGCCGTCTCCTACAATGAGCAGTTCTTC. It encodes CASSLQGAVSYNEQFF.

This clone was detected only a few times. This may be a read error: a much more frequent sequence differs by one nucleotide. This chain links TRBV11-3 with TRBJ2-3; D is ambiguous. Germline CDR1 and CDR2: SGHNT and YENEEA. The germline V and J ends were trimmed by 5 bases and 1 base, with 1 base remaining between them. This CDR3 has 11 amino acids. CDR3 sequence: CASSRTDTQYF. CDR3 sequence (DNA): TGTGCCAGCAGCCGCACAGATACGCAGTATTTT.

The sample holds a few counts of this clone. V is TRBV4-1 and J is TRBJ2-3; D uncertain. With 4 bases removed from V and 2 bases from J, the gap between germline ends came to 13 bases. Germline V gene lookup returns CDR1 MGHRA and CDR2 YSYEKL. This CDR3 spans 15 amino acids. CDR3 amino acids: CASSPRHTYTDTQYF. CDR3 sequence (DNA): TGCGCCAGCAGCCCCAGGCACACTTACACAGATACGCAGTATTTT.

This clone appeared many times. The CDR3 sequence: CARRKSGSGEQYF. The CDR3 DNA sequence: TGTGCCCGAAGGAAGAGCGGGAGCGGAGAGCAGTACTTC. J is TRBJ2-7 and V is TRBV30; 8 nucleotides align to TRBD2. The V gene end was trimmed by 8 bases and the J gene end by 7 bases; junction bases not matched to a gene: 13. The CDR3 has 13 amino acids. Germline V gene lookup returns CDR1 GTSNPN and CDR2 SVGIG (reference sequence).

This clone has only one observation. The chain recombines TRBV15 with TRBJ2-5; TRBD1 is a possible D gene (5 bases). The CDR3 is 16 residues long. The germline V gene encodes CDR1 LNHNV and CDR2 YYDKDF (reference sequence). Between the trimmed V and J ends, which lost 0 bases and 4 bases, there was a span of 15 bases. The CDR3 is CATSRDGFRVAETQYF. The DNA of the CDR3 is TGTGCCACCAGCAGAGATGGGTTCAGGGTGGCAGAGACCCAGTACTTC.

This clone was found a few times. The V and J genes are TRBV5-1 and TRBJ2-7; TRBD1 matches 7 bases. V lost 2 bases and J lost 5; bases outside the gene matches: 7. Germline V gene lookup returns CDR1 SGHRS and CDR2 YFSETQ. The CDR3 runs 14 residues. CDR3 bases: TGCGCCAGCAGCTTAGGACAGGCCATCGACGAGCAGTACTTC. Its protein is CASSLGQAIDEQYF.

Details on this clone: The identical CDR3 is also encoded by other nucleotide sequences in the sample. The genes are TRBV9 and TRBJ2-3; 10 nucleotides agree with TRBD2. J was trimmed by 2 bases and V by 0 bases; bases with no gene match: 3. The CDR3 extends over 16 amino acids. Germline V gives CDR1 SGDLS, CDR2 YYNGEE. In nucleotides, the CDR3 is TGTGCCAGCAGCGTAGTAGCGGGGGGCCTCACAGATACGCAGTATTTT. It specifies CASSVVAGGLTDTQYF.

This sequence joins TRBV11-2 and TRBJ2-5; D gene ambiguous. The V gene's germline CDR1 is SGHAT and CDR2 FQNNGV. V lost 4 bases to trimming and J lost 5 bases, with 5 bases between them. This CDR3 comprises 11 residues. In DNA, the CDR3 is TGTGCCAGCAGCTGGATGGAGACCCAGTACTTC. This translates into CASSWMETQYF.

This clone was picked up a small number of times. The chain links TRBV5-1 to TRBJ2-7; the D gene is possibly TRBD1 (6 bases). The V gene lost 2 bases and the J gene lost 3 bases, with 21 bases spanning the gap. Germline CDR1 reads SGHRS; CDR2 reads YFSETQ. The CDR3 is made up of 17 amino acids. CDR3 amino acids: CASSFSRRGKNFYEQYV. The CDR3 bases are TGCGCCAGCAGCTTTTCTCGCAGGGGTAAAAACTTCTACGAGCAGTACGTC.